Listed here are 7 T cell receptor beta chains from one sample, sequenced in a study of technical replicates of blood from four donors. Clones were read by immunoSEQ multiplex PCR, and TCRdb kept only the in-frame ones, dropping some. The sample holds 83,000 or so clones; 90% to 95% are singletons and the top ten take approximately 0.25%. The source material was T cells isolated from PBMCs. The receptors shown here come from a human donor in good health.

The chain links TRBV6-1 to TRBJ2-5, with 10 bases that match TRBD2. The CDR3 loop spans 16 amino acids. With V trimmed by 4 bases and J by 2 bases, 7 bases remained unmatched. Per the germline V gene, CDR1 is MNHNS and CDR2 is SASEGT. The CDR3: CASSATSGVLQETQYF. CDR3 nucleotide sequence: TGTGCCAGCAGTGCAACTAGCGGGGTCCTACAAGAGACCCAGTACTTC.

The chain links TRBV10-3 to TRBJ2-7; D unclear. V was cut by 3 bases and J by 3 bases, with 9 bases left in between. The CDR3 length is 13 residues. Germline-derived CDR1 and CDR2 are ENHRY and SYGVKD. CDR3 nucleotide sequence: TGTGCCATCAGTGACACGCCTAGCTACGAGCAGTACTTC. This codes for CAISDTPSYEQYF.

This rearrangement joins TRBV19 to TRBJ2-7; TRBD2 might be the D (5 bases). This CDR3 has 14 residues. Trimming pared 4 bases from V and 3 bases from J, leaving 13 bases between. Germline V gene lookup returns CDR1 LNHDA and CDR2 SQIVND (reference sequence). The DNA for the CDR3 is TGTGCCAGTAGTAGGATTGAAGGGAGCTACGAGCAGTACTTC. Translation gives CASSRIEGSYEQYF.

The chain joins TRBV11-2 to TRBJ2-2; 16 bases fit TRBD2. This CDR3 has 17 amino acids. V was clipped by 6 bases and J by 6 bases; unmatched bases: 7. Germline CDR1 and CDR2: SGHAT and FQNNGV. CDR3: CASRSGLAGGPPGELFF. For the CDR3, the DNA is TGTGCCAGCAGGTCGGGACTAGCGGGAGGGCCGCCCGGGGAGCTGTTTTTT. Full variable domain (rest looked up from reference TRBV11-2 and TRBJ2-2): EAGVAQSPRYKIIEKRQSVAFWCNPISGHATLYWYQQILGQGPKLLIQFQNNGVVDDSQLPKDRFSAERLKGVDSTLKIQPAKLEDSAVYLCASRSGLAGGPPGELFFGEGSRLTVL.

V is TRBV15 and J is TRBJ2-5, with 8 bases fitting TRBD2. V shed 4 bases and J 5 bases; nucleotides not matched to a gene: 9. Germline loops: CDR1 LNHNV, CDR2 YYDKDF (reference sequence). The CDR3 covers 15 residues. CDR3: CATSTPWGGGETQYF. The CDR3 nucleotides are TGTGCCACCAGCACCCCATGGGGCGGGGGGGAGACCCAGTACTTC.

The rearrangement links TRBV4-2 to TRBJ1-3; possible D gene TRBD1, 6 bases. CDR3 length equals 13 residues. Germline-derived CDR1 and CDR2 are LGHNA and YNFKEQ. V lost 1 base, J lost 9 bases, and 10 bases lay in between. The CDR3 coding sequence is TGTGCCAGCAGCCAAGGCGAAGGGGGCACCATATATTTT. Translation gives CASSQGEGGTIYF.

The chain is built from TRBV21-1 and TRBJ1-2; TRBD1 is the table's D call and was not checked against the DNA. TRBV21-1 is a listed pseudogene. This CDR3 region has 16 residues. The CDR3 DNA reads TGTGCCAGCAGCCCCACCGCGTACAGGGGGGTCTATGGCTACACCTTC. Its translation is CASSPTAYRGVYGYTF.